The text below deals with one TCR beta chain. These data belong to a study of blood T cell repertoires in COVID-19. On the study more broadly: Sources were T cells, B-cell-depleted T cells, or PBMCs; the material itself was cDNA or gDNA.

Clones were sequenced by immunoSEQ multiplex PCR, and TCRdb holds only the in-frame ones, with some missing. The sample has around 320,000 clones, roughly 90% seen once. Participants spanned ages about 18 to 100 years and resided in roughly 22 US areas. Sequenced material: PBMCs or T cells enriched from blood (not recorded which). The clonotype comes from a young woman with acute COVID-19.

CDR3 amino acids: CAWSSGGGNIQYF. CDR3 bases: TGTGCCTGGAGCTCCGGGGGGGGAAACATTCAGTACTTC. This rearrangement joins TRBV30 to TRBJ2-4, with 8 nucleotides matching TRBD2. Germline V CDR1 and CDR2: GTSNPN, SVGIG (reference sequence). Losses at the gene ends were 3 bases for V and 6 bases for J; bases not matched to a gene: 4. This CDR3 region has 13 residues.